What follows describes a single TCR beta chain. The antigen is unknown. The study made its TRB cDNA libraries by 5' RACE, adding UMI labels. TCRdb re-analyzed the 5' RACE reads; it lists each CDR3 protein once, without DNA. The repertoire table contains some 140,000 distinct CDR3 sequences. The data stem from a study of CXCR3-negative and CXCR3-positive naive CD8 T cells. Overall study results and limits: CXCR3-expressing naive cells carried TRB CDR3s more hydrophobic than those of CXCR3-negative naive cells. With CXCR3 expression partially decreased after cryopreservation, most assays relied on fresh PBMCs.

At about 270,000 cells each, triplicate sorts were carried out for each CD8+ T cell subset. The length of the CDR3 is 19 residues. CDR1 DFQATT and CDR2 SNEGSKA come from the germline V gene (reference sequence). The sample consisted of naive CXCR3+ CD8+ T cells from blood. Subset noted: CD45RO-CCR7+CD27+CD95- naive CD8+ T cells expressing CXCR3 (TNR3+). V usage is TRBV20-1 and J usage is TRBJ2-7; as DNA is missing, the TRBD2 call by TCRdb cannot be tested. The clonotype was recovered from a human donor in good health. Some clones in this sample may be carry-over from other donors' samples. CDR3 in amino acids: CSARAYGGLATSSSYEQYF.